Below are 25 T cell receptor beta chains sequenced from a single sample in a study of blood T cells in healthy people across ages. Primers used in a second PCR of roughly 7 to 12 cycles were a sample-barcoded 5' primer and a J-beta primer mix. Via MiXCR, TCRdb re-called the 5' RACE reads, giving one row per CDR3 protein. In the table there are over 1.5 million distinct CDR3 sequences, approximately 50% of which are singletons. The specimen was blood. These receptors were collected from a middle-aged woman in good health.

The chain combines TRBV20-1 with TRBJ2-5; TRBD1 aligns across 7 bases. Trimming cost V 4 bases and J 4 bases; bases outside gene matches: 6. Germline lookup yields CDR1 DFQATT and CDR2 SNEGSKA (reference sequence). CDR3 size: 13 residues. The CDR3 nucleotides are TGCAGTGCTAATGACAGGGTGATAGAGACCCAGTACTTC. Amino acid sequence: CSANDRVIETQYF.

The chain recombines TRBV18 with TRBJ2-3; D ambiguous. Germline assignment: CDR1 KGHSH and CDR2 LQKENI. The CDR3 is 16 amino acids. The V end lost 2 bases, the J end lost 2 bases, and 14 bases lay between the germline ends. The CDR3 coding sequence is TGTGCCAGCTCACCATCCTCGGCCTTCCTCACAGATACGCAGTATTTT. Translation gives CASSPSSAFLTDTQYF.

This clonotype was detected only a few times. The V gene is TRBV25-1, the J gene TRBJ2-3, with 12 positions matching TRBD1. This CDR3 is 15 amino acids long. V trimming: 4 bases; J trimming: 5 bases; junction bases outside the gene matches: 4. Per germline, CDR1 MGHDK and CDR2 SYGVNS. The CDR3 region is CASSGGQGAQDTQYF. The CDR3 bases are TGTGCCAGCAGTGGGGGACAGGGGGCCCAAGATACGCAGTATTTT.

The chain carries TRBV25-1 and TRBJ2-3, with 7 bases identical to TRBD2. With V trimmed by 7 bases and J by 7 bases, 11 bases remained unmatched. This CDR3 is 14 amino acids long. Per germline, CDR1 MGHDK and CDR2 SYGVNS. The CDR3 is CASTPGLLLNTQYF. The CDR3 DNA follows: TGTGCCAGCACCCCGGGACTACTCCTCAATACGCAGTATTTT.

This clonotype was observed a handful of times. The V call is TRBV11-2, the J call TRBJ2-5; 8 bases align to TRBD1. Trimming cost V 3 bases and J 2 bases; bases outside gene matches: 8. CDR1 and CDR2 from the germline V gene are SGHAT and FQNNGV. The CDR3 totals 16 residues. The DNA for the CDR3 is TGTGCCAGCAGCTTCGACAGGGGATTTGGGCAAGAGACCCAGTACTTC. This gives the protein CASSFDRGFGQETQYF.

The chain employs TRBV7-9 and TRBJ1-6; D call uncertain. V dropped 4 bases and J dropped 12 bases, with 22 bases sitting between them. The CDR3 length is 16 residues. Germline V gives CDR1 SEHNR, CDR2 FQNEAQ (reference sequence). CDR3 in DNA: TGTGCCAGCAGCTCGCTTGAAGGGAACGGACGCGAACCCCTCCACTTT. Amino acids: CASSSLEGNGREPLHF.

This clonotype was seen a few times. J is TRBJ2-1 and V is TRBV7-2; TRBD2 aligns across 14 bases. In germline, CDR1 is SGHTA, CDR2 FQGNSA. The CDR3 runs 17 residues. With V trimmed by 5 bases and J by 6 bases, 9 bases remained unmatched. The CDR3 spells CASSPTGLAGGLNEQFF. The DNA for the CDR3 is TGTGCCAGCAGCCCTACCGGACTAGCGGGGGGCCTCAATGAGCAGTTCTTC.

The rearrangement uses TRBV6-5 and TRBJ2-1; tentative D call: TRBD2 (7 bases). The CDR3 covers 14 residues. Germline V CDR1 and CDR2: MNHEY, SVGAGI. V lost 2 bases to trimming and J lost 11 bases, with 16 bases between them. CDR3 amino acids: CASSYGGGATQQFF. The CDR3 region has the DNA TGTGCCAGCAGTTACGGCGGGGGCGCAACCCAGCAGTTCTTC.

This clonotype was seen a handful of times. This sequence joins TRBV6-2 or TRBV6-3 and TRBJ2-1; TRBD2 might be the D (6 bases). The CDR3 has 13 residues. Germline CDR1 MNHEY, CDR2 SVGEGT. Trimming removed 8 bases at V and 7 bases at J, with 15 bases between. CDR3 amino acids: CASSIAAFNEQFF. CDR3 DNA sequence: TGTGCCAGCTCAATAGCGGCTTTTAATGAGCAGTTCTTC.

The sample holds a few counts of this clonotype. The V call is TRBV10-3, the J call TRBJ2-6; 7 bases are shared with TRBD1. The CDR3 consists of 16 residues. Germline V gene lookup returns CDR1 ENHRY and CDR2 SYGVKD. Unmatched junction bases numbered 6, after V lost 5 bases and J lost 2 bases. The CDR3 DNA follows: TGTGCCATCAGTCCGCGACAGGGACCTGGGGCCAACGTCCTGACTTTC. This codes for CAISPRQGPGANVLTF.

The CDR3 region is CASSKWTGTQETQYF. In nucleotides, the CDR3 is TGTGCCAGCAGCAAATGGACAGGGACACAAGAGACCCAGTACTTC. J is TRBJ2-5 and V is TRBV21-1; TRBD1 is the table's D call, not checked against the DNA. TRBV21-1 is assigned pseudogene status. The CDR3 loop spans 15 amino acids.

With respect to this clonotype: The junction and the germline gene differ at one end; a read error may be behind it. The J gene is TRBJ1-6, the V gene TRBV12-3 or TRBV12-4, with TRBD1 matching over 7 bases. The CDR3 is 15 residues long. The CDR3 sequence: CASSVTGEYNSPLHF. The CDR3 nucleotides are TGCGCCAGCAGTGTAACAGGGGAATATAATTCACCCCTCCACTTT.

V is TRBV14 and J is TRBJ2-3; 7 positions agree with TRBD1. Germline CDR1 SGHDN, CDR2 FVKESK. With 0 bases clipped from V and 5 bases from J, the junction kept 8 bases outside the gene matches. The CDR3 totals 16 residues. For the CDR3, the DNA is TGTGCCAGCAGCCAAGAAGTATACAGGGGAATAGATACGCAGTATTTT. This sequence encodes CASSQEVYRGIDTQYF.

This rearrangement joins TRBV5-1 to TRBJ1-1; 9 positions match TRBD1. CDR3 length equals 13 residues. CDR1 is SGHRS, CDR2 YFSETQ, per germline. The V segment lost 4 bases and the J segment 6 bases; nucleotides outside the gene matches: 4. The CDR3 bases are TGCGCCAGCAGCCAAACAGGGGGCCCTGAAGCTTTCTTT. Its protein is CASSQTGGPEAFF. Full variable domain (rest looked up from reference TRBV5-1 and TRBJ1-1): KAGVTQTPRYLIKTRGQQVTLSCSPISGHRSVSWYQQTPGQGLQFLFEYFSETQRNKGNFPGRFSGRQFSNSRSEMNVSTLELGDSALYLCASSQTGGPEAFFGQGTRLTVV.

The V and J genes are TRBV6-9 and TRBJ2-7; no firm D call. Germline V gene data show CDR1 as MNHGY and CDR2 as SVAAGI. Trimming pared 1 base from V and 0 bases from J, leaving 4 bases between. This CDR3 is built from 13 residues. CDR3 sequence: CASSYFVSYEQYF. CDR3 coding DNA: TGTGCCAGCAGTTATTTTGTCTCCTACGAGCAGTACTTC.

This chain links TRBV25-1 with TRBJ2-3, with TRBD2 matching 9 bases. The CDR3 has 14 residues. Germline CDR1 reads MGHDK; CDR2 reads SYGVNS. V shed 4 bases, J shed 5 bases, and the junction held 4 bases outside the gene matches. The CDR3 nucleotides are TGTGCCAGCAGTGGGACTAGCGCAAAAGATACGCAGTATTTT. This codes for CASSGTSAKDTQYF.

This clonotype was seen a handful of times. The chain carries TRBV3-1 and TRBJ2-3; TRBD1 agrees at 8 bases. CDR1 LGHDT and CDR2 YNNKEL come from the germline V gene (reference sequence). CDR3 size: 12 residues. V shed 6 bases, J shed 10 bases, and the junction held 6 bases outside the gene matches. The CDR3 bases are TGTGCCAGCAGTAATGGACAGGGAGCGCAGTATTTT. The encoded protein is CASSNGQGAQYF.

A single count supports this clonotype. The chain carries TRBV27 and TRBJ2-5; D may correspond to TRBD1 or TRBD2 (5 bases each). The J call may be faulty, since TRBJ2-7 better matches the DNA end. Germline CDR1 MNHEY, CDR2 SMNVEV (reference sequence). The CDR3 length is 14 residues. The CDR3 sequence is CASSSGTERYEQYF. CDR3 sequence (DNA): TGTGCCAGCAGTTCCGGGACCGAGAGGTACGAGCAGTACTTC.

This clonotype was seen more than once but under ten times. The chain recombines TRBV5-1 with TRBJ2-3; 9 positions match TRBD2. Germline V lookup: CDR1 SGHRS, CDR2 YFSETQ. Trimming took 4 bases from V and 1 from J; bases not matched to a gene: 10. This CDR3 contains 17 residues. The CDR3 DNA is TGCGCCAGCAGCGAGGGACTAGCTGCGGCACGCACAGATACGCAGTATTTT. Amino acids: CASSEGLAAARTDTQYF. The full variable domain, rest sourced from reference TRBV5-1 and TRBJ2-3, is KAGVTQTPRYLIKTRGQQVTLSCSPISGHRSVSWYQQTPGQGLQFLFEYFSETQRNKGNFPGRFSGRQFSNSRSEMNVSTLELGDSALYLCASSEGLAAARTDTQYFGPGTRLTVL.

The CDR3 bases are TGCAGTGCTAGAGATCTTCTTCGGGAGGGCCTAAAAAAAATAGATACGCAGTATTTT. It yields the protein CSARDLLREGLKKIDTQYF. V and J are TRBV20-1 and TRBJ2-3, with 8 bases fitting TRBD2. The CDR3 is made up of 19 amino acids. J gave up 5 bases and V 0 bases, and 19 bases lay outside the gene matches. Germline CDR1 reads DFQATT; CDR2 reads SNEGSKA (reference sequence).

J is TRBJ2-7 and V is TRBV5-1; D is possibly TRBD1 or TRBD2 (5 bases each). With 4 bases removed from V and 7 bases from J, the gap between germline ends came to 15 bases. The germline V gene encodes CDR1 SGHRS and CDR2 YFSETQ. This CDR3 is 13 amino acids long. This chain's CDR3 is CASSRGDGDEQYF. The DNA for the CDR3 is TGCGCCAGCAGCCGTGGGGACGGCGATGAGCAGTACTTC.

Here the CDR3 reads CASSPNIPREQFF. In DNA, the CDR3 is TGTGCCAGCAGCCCGAATATACCTAGGGAGCAGTTCTTC. J is TRBJ2-1 and V is TRBV6-2 or TRBV6-3; unclear D gene. V dropped 6 bases and J dropped 10 bases, with 16 bases sitting between them. This CDR3 region has 13 residues. Per the germline V gene, CDR1 is MNHEY and CDR2 is SVGEGT.

The genes are TRBV5-1 and TRBJ1-4; the D gene is possibly TRBD1 (5 bases). V was trimmed by 4 bases and J by 7 bases, leaving 20 bases between them. Germline V CDR1 and CDR2: SGHRS, YFSETQ. This CDR3 has 16 amino acids. DNA for the CDR3: TGCGCCAGCAGCCAAGGCCCCTCTAGGGGAGGTGAAAAACTGTTTTTT. This codes for CASSQGPSRGGEKLFF.

Concerning this clonotype: Since the CDR3 does not end with the conserved phenylalanine or tryptophan, this likely comes from a read error. The V call is TRBV4-2, the J call TRBJ1-1, with D unclear. CDR1 is LGHNA, CDR2 YNFKEQ, per germline. The CDR3 loop spans 14 amino acids. V was cut by 6 bases and J by 3 bases, with 14 bases left in between. The CDR3 loop is CASSLGLFYTEAFS. The DNA for the CDR3 is TGTGCCAGCAGTCTGGGGTTGTTTTACACTGAAGCTTTCTCT.

The chain uses TRBV14 and TRBJ2-7, with a tentative D call TRBD1 (6 bases). The DNA end is a closer match to TRBJ2-5, so the J assignment may be wrong. Germline CDR1 SGHDN, CDR2 FVKESK. CDR3 length equals 18 residues. The CDR3 sequence is CASSLPRGGKFSGETQYF. CDR3 nucleotides: TGTGCCAGCAGCCTACCCCGTGGGGGCAAGTTTAGTGGAGAGACCCAGTACTTC.